The rows below give T cell receptor beta chains drawn from one sample of a study of Graves' ophthalmopathy and Graves' hyperthyroidism. MiXCR, applied by TCRdb to the multiplex PCR reads, yields one record per CDR3 protein. The sample contains 400,000 or so distinct CDR3 sequences, approximately 15% of which appear only once. The sequenced sample consisted of peripheral blood. These receptors were taken from a woman younger than 30 with stable Graves' hyperthyroidism. Both conserved end residues are part of each CDR3. Each record gives: clone size, V gene, D gene, J gene, CDR3 DNA, CDR3 protein. The D gene is left open where the match is weak. Rows give clone size only sometimes, using once, few, many, or a class for an expanded clone.

abundance: many; v_gene: TRBV6-1; d_gene: .; j_gene: TRBJ1-2; CDR3nt: TGTGCCACCCTCCTCCCCGACAGCTATGGCTACACCTTC; CDR3aa: CATLLPDSYGYTF
abundance: many; v_gene: TRBV2; d_gene: TRBD1; j_gene: TRBJ1-5; CDR3nt: TGTGCCAGCAGTGACCAGGGGGCTAGCAATCAGCCCCAGCATTTT; CDR3aa: CASSDQGASNQPQHF
abundance: few; v_gene: TRBV27; d_gene: .; j_gene: TRBJ2-3; CDR3nt: TGTGCCAGCAGAGCAATACCGGGACAACTCACAGATACGCAGTATTTT; CDR3aa: CASRAIPGQLTDTQYF
abundance: many; v_gene: TRBV20-1; d_gene: TRBD1; j_gene: TRBJ1-2; CDR3nt: TGCAGTGCTAGACGCAGACAGGGCCTATCTAACTATGGCTACACCTTC; CDR3aa: CSARRRQGLSNYGYTF
abundance: many; v_gene: TRBV6-5; d_gene: .; j_gene: TRBJ1-1; CDR3nt: TGTGCCAGCAGTTACTCGGGTAGGGGAGGGTTCCAGGGAGCTTTCTTT; CDR3aa: CASSYSGRGGFQGAFF
abundance: .; v_gene: TRBV5-1; d_gene: .; j_gene: TRBJ1-1; CDR3nt: TGCGCCAGCAGCTTGGGAGGGTACACTGACGCTTTCTTT; CDR3aa: CASSLGGYTDAFF
abundance: few; v_gene: TRBV20-1; d_gene: TRBD2; j_gene: TRBJ2-3; CDR3nt: TGCAGTGCTAGGAAACTAGCGGGGGGGCGCACAGATACGCAGTATTTT; CDR3aa: CSARKLAGGRTDTQYF
abundance: many; v_gene: TRBV12-5; d_gene: TRBD1; j_gene: TRBJ1-2; CDR3nt: TGTGCTAGTGGTTTGGTAGGGAAGGGGGCGGGCTATGGCTACACCTTC; CDR3aa: CASGLVGKGAGYGYTF
abundance: few; v_gene: TRBV5-1; d_gene: .; j_gene: TRBJ1-5; CDR3nt: TGCGCCAGCAGCCCACTTGCTGGGAGCAATCAGCCCCAGCATTTT; CDR3aa: CASSPLAGSNQPQHF
abundance: .; v_gene: TRBV6-2/TRBV6-3; d_gene: .; j_gene: TRBJ1-1; CDR3nt: TGTGCCAGCATCGAGAATACTGAAGCTTTCTTT; CDR3aa: CASIENTEAFF
abundance: many; v_gene: TRBV19; d_gene: .; j_gene: TRBJ1-2; CDR3nt: TGTGCCAGTAGTCTATGGACAGAAGCGTCTAACTATGGCTACACCTTC; CDR3aa: CASSLWTEASNYGYTF
abundance: .; v_gene: TRBV12-3/TRBV12-4; d_gene: .; j_gene: TRBJ1-2; CDR3nt: TGTGCCAGCAGGAAGGACTATGGCTACACCTTC; CDR3aa: CASRKDYGYTF
abundance: many; v_gene: TRBV2; d_gene: .; j_gene: TRBJ1-1; CDR3nt: TGTGCCAGCAGTGAGGATTGGAAGGCCCTAATGAACACTGAAGCTTTCTTT; CDR3aa: CASSEDWKALMNTEAFF
abundance: few; v_gene: TRBV12-3/TRBV12-4; d_gene: TRBD1; j_gene: TRBJ2-1; CDR3nt: TGTGCCAGCAGTGGTCTACGACAGGGGAGAAATGAGCAGTTCTTC; CDR3aa: CASSGLRQGRNEQFF
abundance: .; v_gene: TRBV12-3/TRBV12-4; d_gene: .; j_gene: TRBJ2-7; CDR3nt: TGTGCCAGCAGTCCGTACCCGGGACGGAGAGTGAACGAGCAGTACTTC; CDR3aa: CASSPYPGRRVNEQYF
abundance: many; v_gene: TRBV6-5; d_gene: .; j_gene: TRBJ1-2; CDR3nt: TGTGCCAGCAGTTACTCAGGCGGGCCCTATGGCTACACCTTC; CDR3aa: CASSYSGGPYGYTF
abundance: few; v_gene: TRBV6-1; d_gene: .; j_gene: TRBJ2-7; CDR3nt: TGTGCCAGCCGCCGGTACTATCGGAGAGGCGAGCAGTACTTC; CDR3aa: CASRRYYRRGEQYF
abundance: many; v_gene: TRBV7-6; d_gene: .; j_gene: TRBJ2-7; CDR3nt: TGTGCCAGCAGCTTAGGTCCCGGGATCCGGGGGATATACGAGCAGTACTTC; CDR3aa: CASSLGPGIRGIYEQYF